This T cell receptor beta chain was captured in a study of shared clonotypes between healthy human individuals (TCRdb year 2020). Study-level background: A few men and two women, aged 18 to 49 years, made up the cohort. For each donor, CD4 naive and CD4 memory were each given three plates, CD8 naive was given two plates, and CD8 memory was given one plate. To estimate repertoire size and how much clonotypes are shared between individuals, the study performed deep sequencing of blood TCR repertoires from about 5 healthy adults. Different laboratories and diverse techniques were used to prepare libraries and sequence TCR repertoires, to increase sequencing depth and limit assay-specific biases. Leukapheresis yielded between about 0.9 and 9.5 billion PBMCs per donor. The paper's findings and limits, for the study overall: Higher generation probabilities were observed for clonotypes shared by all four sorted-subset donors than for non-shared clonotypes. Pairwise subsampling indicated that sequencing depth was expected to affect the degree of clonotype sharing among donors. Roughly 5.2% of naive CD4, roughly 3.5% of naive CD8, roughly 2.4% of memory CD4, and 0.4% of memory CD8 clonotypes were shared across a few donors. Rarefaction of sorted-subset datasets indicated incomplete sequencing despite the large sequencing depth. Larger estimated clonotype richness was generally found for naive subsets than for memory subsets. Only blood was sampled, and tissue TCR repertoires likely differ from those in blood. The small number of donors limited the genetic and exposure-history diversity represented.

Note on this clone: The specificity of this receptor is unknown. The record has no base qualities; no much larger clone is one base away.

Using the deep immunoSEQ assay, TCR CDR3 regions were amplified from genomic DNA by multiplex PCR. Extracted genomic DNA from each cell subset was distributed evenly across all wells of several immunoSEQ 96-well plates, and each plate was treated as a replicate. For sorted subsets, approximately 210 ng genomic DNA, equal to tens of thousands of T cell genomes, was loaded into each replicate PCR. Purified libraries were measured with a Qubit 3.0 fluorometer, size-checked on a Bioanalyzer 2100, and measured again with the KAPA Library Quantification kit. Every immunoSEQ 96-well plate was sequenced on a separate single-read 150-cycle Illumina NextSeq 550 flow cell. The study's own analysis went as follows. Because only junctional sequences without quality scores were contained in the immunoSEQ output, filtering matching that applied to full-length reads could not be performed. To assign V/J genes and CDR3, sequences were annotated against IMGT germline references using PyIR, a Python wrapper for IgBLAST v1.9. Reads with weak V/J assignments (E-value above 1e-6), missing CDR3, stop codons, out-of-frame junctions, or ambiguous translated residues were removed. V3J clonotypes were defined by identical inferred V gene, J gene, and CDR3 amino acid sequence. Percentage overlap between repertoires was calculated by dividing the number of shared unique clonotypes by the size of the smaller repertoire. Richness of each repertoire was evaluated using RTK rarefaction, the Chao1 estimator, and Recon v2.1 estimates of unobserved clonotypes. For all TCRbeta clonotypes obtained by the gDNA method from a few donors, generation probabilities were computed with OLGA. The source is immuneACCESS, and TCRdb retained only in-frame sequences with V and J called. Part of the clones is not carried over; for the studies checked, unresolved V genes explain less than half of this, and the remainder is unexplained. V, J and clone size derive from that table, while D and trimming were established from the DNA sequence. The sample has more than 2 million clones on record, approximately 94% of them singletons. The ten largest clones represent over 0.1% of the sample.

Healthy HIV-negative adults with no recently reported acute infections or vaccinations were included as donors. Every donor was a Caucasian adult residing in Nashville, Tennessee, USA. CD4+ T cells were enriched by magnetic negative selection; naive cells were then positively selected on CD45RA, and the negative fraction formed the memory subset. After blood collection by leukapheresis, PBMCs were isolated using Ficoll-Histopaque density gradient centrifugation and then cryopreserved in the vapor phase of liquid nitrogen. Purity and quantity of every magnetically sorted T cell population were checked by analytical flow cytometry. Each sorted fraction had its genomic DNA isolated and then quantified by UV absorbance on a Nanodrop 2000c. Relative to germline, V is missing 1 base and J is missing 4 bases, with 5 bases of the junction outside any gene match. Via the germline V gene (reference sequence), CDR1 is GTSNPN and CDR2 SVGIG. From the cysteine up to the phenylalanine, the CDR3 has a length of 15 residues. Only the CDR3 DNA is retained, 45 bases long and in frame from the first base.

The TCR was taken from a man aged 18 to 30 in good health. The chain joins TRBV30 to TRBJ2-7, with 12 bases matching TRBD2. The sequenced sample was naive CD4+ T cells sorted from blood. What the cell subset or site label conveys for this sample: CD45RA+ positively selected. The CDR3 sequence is CAWSATLAGGYEQYF. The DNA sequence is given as TGTGCCTGGAGTGCCACACTAGCGGGGGGTTACGAGCAGTACTTC.